What follows are 24 T cell receptor beta chains derived from one specimen sequenced in a study of blood T cell repertoires in COVID-19. TCRdb's table, derived via immunoSEQ multiplex PCR, lists solely in-frame clones and lacks some. In the table there are roughly 190,000 clones, roughly 82% of which are singletons. The specimen sequenced was PBMCs or T cells enriched from blood (not recorded which). The receptor source for this set is a man in his forties or fifties who had recovered from COVID-19.

This clone appeared once. The chain is built from TRBV30 and TRBJ2-2; 14 bases map to TRBD2. Germline V lookup: CDR1 GTSNPN, CDR2 SVGIG (reference sequence). This CDR3 is 17 amino acids long. V shed 1 base, J shed 0 bases, and the junction held 1 base outside the gene matches. For the CDR3, the DNA is TGTGCCTGGAGTGGGACTAGCGGGAGGACGAACACCGGGGAGCTGTTTTTT. Its translation is CAWSGTSGRTNTGELFF. Variable domain in full (rest from reference TRBV30 and TRBJ2-2): SQTIHQWPATLVQPVGSPLSLECTVEGTSNPNLYWYRQAAGRGLQLLFYSVGIGQISSEVPQNLSASRPQDRQFILSSKKLLLSDSGFYLCAWSGTSGRTNTGELFFGEGSRLTVL.

The chain combines TRBV24-1 with TRBJ1-1; D is perhaps TRBD1 (6 bases). The ends were cut back, 0 bases at V and 5 bases at J, with 6 bases in the middle. Germline CDR1 reads KGHDR; CDR2 reads SFDVKD. This CDR3 has 13 amino acids. The CDR3 nucleotides read TGTGCCACCAGTGATTTGAGGGGGACTGAAGCTTTCTTT. Its translation: CATSDLRGTEAFF.

In the case of this clone: Other nucleotide sequences from this sample produce the same CDR3. The gene calls are TRBV28 and TRBJ1-2; D remains ambiguous. Deletions cut 2 bases from V and 5 bases from J, with 6 bases between. This CDR3 has 12 amino acids. The germline gives CDR1 MDHEN, CDR2 SYDVKM. The CDR3 sequence is CASSLTGYGYTF. CDR3 in DNA: TGTGCCAGCAGTTTAACGGGATATGGCTACACCTTC.

V is TRBV28 and J is TRBJ2-1; 10 bases are shared with TRBD2. Germline lookup yields CDR1 MDHEN and CDR2 SYDVKM. This CDR3 region has 15 residues. V was clipped by 4 bases and J by 6 bases; unmatched bases: 6. The CDR3 sequence: CASSSRLAGVNEQFF. CDR3 in DNA: TGTGCCAGCAGTTCCCGACTAGCGGGTGTCAATGAGCAGTTCTTC.

The chain has TRBV2 and TRBJ2-7, with 7 bases identical to TRBD1. Losses at the gene ends were 3 bases for V and 2 bases for J; bases not matched to a gene: 7. CDR1 is SNHLY, CDR2 FYNNEI, per germline. The CDR3 has 15 amino acids. The CDR3 spells CASSDWGQGAYEQYF. CDR3 DNA sequence: TGTGCCAGCAGTGATTGGGGGCAGGGGGCCTACGAGCAGTACTTC.

J is TRBJ1-2 and V is TRBV6-1, with no clear D. From germline, CDR1 is MNHNS and CDR2 SASEGT. The CDR3 is 14 amino acids. V was clipped by 1 base and J by 8 bases, with 14 bases between them. This CDR3 reads CASSEGTRVWGYTF. DNA for the CDR3: TGTGCCAGCAGTGAAGGGACGAGGGTATGGGGCTACACCTTC.

This clone has a handful of counts. The chain joins TRBV5-5 to TRBJ1-5; a weak D match, TRBD1 (6 bases). The ends were cut back, 4 bases at V and 0 bases at J, with 11 bases in the middle. The CDR3 totals 15 residues. Germline CDR1 SGHKS, CDR2 YYEKEE (reference sequence). The CDR3 here is CASSVGRGSNQPQHF. The CDR3 DNA is TGTGCCAGCAGCGTCGGCAGGGGTAGCAATCAGCCCCAGCATTTT.

This chain uses TRBV29-1 with TRBJ2-7; TRBD2 matches 15 bases. CDR1 SQVTM and CDR2 ANQGSEA come from the germline V gene. The CDR3 runs to 15 residues. J lost 3 bases, V lost 4 bases, and 4 bases had no gene match. CDR3 DNA sequence: TGCAGCGTTGGAGGACTAGCGGGAGGGTTCTACGAGCAGTACTTC. It codes for CSVGGLAGGFYEQYF.

The rearrangement links TRBV7-3 to TRBJ1-2; D is uncertain. Germline V CDR1 and CDR2: SGHTA, FQGTGA. V gave up 0 bases and J gave up 4 bases, with 18 bases separating them. The length of the CDR3 is 17 residues. The CDR3 DNA sequence: TGTGCCAGCAGCTTAACAGGTGGCGGGAGTCTGGGCTATGGCTACACCTTC. Its protein product is CASSLTGGGSLGYGYTF.

The genes are TRBV2 and TRBJ1-2, with TRBD1 matching over 12 bases. The ends lost 4 bases at V and 6 bases at J; junction bases unmatched: 6. CDR1 SNHLY and CDR2 FYNNEI come from the germline V gene. CDR3 length equals 15 residues. The CDR3 reads CASSAWDRGHDGYTF. The CDR3 coding sequence is TGTGCCAGCAGTGCCTGGGACAGGGGGCATGATGGCTACACCTTC.

The chain carries TRBV19 and TRBJ1-6; the match to TRBD1 covers 10 bases. V trimming: 9 bases; J trimming: 11 bases; junction bases outside the gene matches: 7. CDR1 is LNHDA and CDR2 is SQIVND in the germline V gene (reference sequence). This CDR3 spans 13 amino acids. The CDR3 nucleotides are TGTGCCAGCCTCGGACAGGGGGTCCCACCCCTCCACTTT. Encoded protein: CASLGQGVPPLHF.

This clone was observed once. The rearrangement links TRBV4-1 to TRBJ1-2, with 9 bases fitting TRBD1. The CDR3 consists of 17 residues. Germline V lookup: CDR1 MGHRA, CDR2 YSYEKL. V gave up 3 bases and J gave up 7 bases; unmatched junction bases: 15. CDR3 nucleotides: TGCGCCAGCAGCCAGAACACGGCAGGACAGGGGACTTCTGGCTACACCTTC. It codes for CASSQNTAGQGTSGYTF.

The chain is built from TRBV6-5 and TRBJ2-7; a possible D gene is TRBD1 (6 bases). Germline V gene sequence: CDR1 MNHEY, CDR2 SVGAGI. V shed 3 bases and J shed 2 bases, with 8 bases lying between them. The CDR3 runs 13 residues. The CDR3 nucleotides read TGTGCCAGCAGTTATCGACAGGCCTACGAGCAGTACTTC. Its protein product is CASSYRQAYEQYF.

This chain connects TRBV19 to TRBJ1-1; TRBD1 is a possible D gene (6 bases). Germline values: CDR1 LNHDA, CDR2 SQIVND (reference sequence). The CDR3 has 16 amino acids. V lost 5 bases and J 1 base, leaving 17 bases between the germline ends. CDR3 nucleotides: TGTGCCAGTAGTTTGGCAGGGGTGGTGCAGAACACTGAAGCTTTCTTT. It is translated as CASSLAGVVQNTEAFF.

This rearrangement joins TRBV3-1 (or the pseudogene TRBV3-2) to TRBJ2-2; 10 nucleotides align to TRBD1. V shed 5 bases and J 3 bases; nucleotides not matched to a gene: 6. The CDR3 is 16 amino acids. Germline values: CDR1 LGHDT, CDR2 YNNKEL (reference sequence). In DNA form, the CDR3 reads TGTGCCAGCAGCTACACCGGGACAGGGGACACCGGGGAGCTGTTTTTT. Residues: CASSYTGTGDTGELFF.

The rearrangement links TRBV28 to TRBJ2-7, with TRBD1 identical over 9 bases. The ends lost 7 bases at V and 2 bases at J; junction bases unmatched: 6. CDR3 length equals 14 residues. Per germline, CDR1 MDHEN and CDR2 SYDVKM. DNA of the CDR3: TGTGCCAGCATTCCGGACAGGGGACCCTACGAGCAGTACTTC. Translation gives CASIPDRGPYEQYF.

V is TRBV3-1 (or the pseudogene TRBV3-2) and J is TRBJ2-7; 10 nucleotides match TRBD1. With 4 bases clipped from V and 7 bases from J, the junction kept 7 bases outside the gene matches. Looked up from germline, CDR1 is LGHDT and CDR2 is YNNKEL (reference sequence). This CDR3 spans 14 amino acids. CDR3 bases: TGTGCCAGCAGCCCAGGGACAGGGGATAGGGAGCAGTACGTC. Its protein product is CASSPGTGDREQYV.

This clone was picked up a small number of times. This sequence joins TRBV29-1 and TRBJ1-6, with D hard to call. Germline lookup yields CDR1 SQVTM and CDR2 ANQGSEA. Trimming took off 4 bases at V and 9 bases at J, with 13 bases between the two ends. The CDR3 sequence is 13 residues long. This CDR3 is CSVAPGRGSPLHF. CDR3 nucleotide sequence: TGCAGCGTTGCTCCGGGAAGAGGTTCACCCCTCCACTTT.

The table lists this clone with a few counts. V and J are TRBV5-1 and TRBJ2-7; 7 bases are a match to TRBD1. This CDR3 has 18 residues. V trimming: 4 bases; J trimming: 2 bases; junction bases outside the gene matches: 18. Germline assignment: CDR1 SGHRS and CDR2 YFSETQ. CDR3 amino acids: CASSITGDMSSGAYEQYF. The CDR3 nucleotides read TGCGCCAGCAGCATCACAGGGGATATGTCGAGTGGGGCCTACGAGCAGTACTTC.

CDR3 region: CASSKEGQYPFKV. CDR3 nucleotides: TGTGCCAGCAGCAAAGAGGGACAGTACCCCTTTAAGGTC. This chain joins TRBV21-1 and TRBJ2-7; TRBD1, the table's D call, lacks a check against the DNA. TRBV21-1 is classified as a pseudogene. CDR3 length equals 13 residues.

V gene TRBV5-8 combines with J gene TRBJ2-5; D might be TRBD1 (6 bases). Trimming removed 2 bases at V and 4 bases at J, with 15 bases between. The germline gives CDR1 SGHTS, CDR2 YDEGEE. The CDR3 runs to 15 residues. CDR3 DNA: TGTGCCAGCAGCTTAAACAGGGTTGTCGGAGAGACCCAGTACTTC. Its protein is CASSLNRVVGETQYF.

This clone was observed a few times. The rearrangement links TRBV7-2 to TRBJ1-4, with TRBD1 as a possible D gene (6 bases). Germline V gene lookup returns CDR1 SGHTA and CDR2 FQGNSA. This CDR3 contains 14 residues. V gave up 5 bases and J gave up 2 bases, with 9 bases separating them. CDR3 in amino acids: CASSPQGTNEKLFF. The DNA for the CDR3 is TGTGCCAGCAGCCCTCAGGGGACTAATGAAAAACTGTTTTTT.

This chain uses TRBV3-1 (or the pseudogene TRBV3-2) with TRBJ2-7; D possibly corresponds to TRBD2 (6 bases). This CDR3 has 14 amino acids. Per germline, CDR1 LGHDT and CDR2 YNNKEL (reference sequence). Between the trimmed V and J ends, which lost 4 bases and 9 bases, there was a span of 19 bases. The CDR3 DNA reads as TGTGCCAGCAGCCCGAATAGACTAGTCCCCGGGCAGTACTTC. As protein: CASSPNRLVPGQYF.

The genes are TRBV7-8 and TRBJ1-2; no reliable D call. The CDR3 consists of 16 residues. V lost 1 base and J 8 bases, leaving 20 bases between the germline ends. Germline V gene sequence: CDR1 SGHVS, CDR2 FQNEAQ. The CDR3 nucleotides read TGTGCCAGCAGCTTAGAAGGCCCCGGAGGACCCGCCGGCTACACCTTC. Protein product: CASSLEGPGGPAGYTF.